The clone carrying this T cell receptor (beta chain) showed up just a few times. Antigen: not known. This sample is part of a study of T-cell reconstitution after alpha-beta-depleted transplantation in children. Study-level results: Several hundred graft clones that had expanded were reportedly the source of alpha-beta T cells about two months after transplant. By one year post-transplant, T-cell counts and diversity largely arose from T cells that were newly produced. Some patients' high day-60 TCRbeta diversity was attributed to recipient cells surviving conditioning.

Construction of the TCRbeta library involved unique molecular identifiers. TCRdb reprocessed the PCR reads with MiXCR, giving one entry per CDR3 protein. The sample lists 600,000 to 800,000 distinct CDR3 sequences; 10% to 15% were seen once. The sample here was PBMCs, taken before TCRalphabeta/CD19-depleted stem cell transplant. The TCR originated in a girl aged 2-10 years with congenital amegakaryocytic thrombocytopenia, due to receive a stem cell transplant.

The DNA of the CDR3 is TGTGCCAGCAGCCGCACAGGGCCAAACTACAATGAGCAGTTCTTC. Protein product: CASSRTGPNYNEQFF. V and J are TRBV7-9 and TRBJ2-1, with D possibly matching TRBD1 (6 bases). Germline V lookup: CDR1 SEHNR, CDR2 FQNEAQ (reference sequence). Trimming removed 5 bases from V and 3 bases from J, with 14 bases in between. The CDR3 extends over 15 amino acids.